The rows below give T cell receptor beta chains drawn from one sample of a study of blood T cell repertoires in COVID-19. The assay was immunoSEQ multiplex PCR, and TCRdb's table has in-frame clones only and misses some. Among 200,000 to 300,000 clones listed, approximately 83% were seen once. The sample was PBMCs or T cells enriched from blood (not recorded which). Receptors were obtained from a woman aged 40 to 49 who had been exposed to COVID-19. Each CDR3 is given with its conserved first and last residue. D genes are given only for firm matches. Only part of the rows carry a size: once, few, many, or a class if the clone is expanded.

d_call	v_call	clone_size	j_call	cdr3_aa	cdr3_nt
TRBD1	TRBV6-2/TRBV6-3	-	TRBJ1-2	CASSIGQGTVGYTF	TGTGCCAGCAGTATTGGACAGGGGACGGTTGGCTACACCTTC
TRBD1	TRBV11-2	-	TRBJ2-3	CASSLQTGGQGTDTQYF	TGTGCCAGCAGCCTTCAGACAGGGGGCCAGGGCACAGATACGCAGTATTTT
TRBD1	TRBV18	few	TRBJ1-2	CASSPPGQGVYGYTF	TGTGCCAGCTCACCACCGGGACAGGGAGTCTATGGCTACACCTTC
-	TRBV5-5	-	TRBJ1-3	CASSLSGYQSGNTIYF	TGTGCCAGCAGCTTATCGGGGTATCAATCTGGAAACACCATATATTTT
-	TRBV23-1	-	TRBJ2-7	CASSHFREGHVHEQYF	TGCGCCAGCAGTCATTTCAGGGAGGGACATGTCCACGAGCAGTACTTC
-	TRBV12-3/TRBV12-4	-	TRBJ2-3	CASSLRGADTQYF	TGTGCCAGCAGTTTACGGGGGGCGGATACGCAGTATTTT
TRBD1	TRBV7-2	-	TRBJ1-5	CASSRQGDQPQHF	TGTGCCAGCTCAAGACAGGGGGATCAGCCCCAGCATTTT
-	TRBV7-9	once	TRBJ1-1	CASSLTEAFF	TGTGCCAGCAGCCTTACTGAAGCTTTCTTT
TRBD1	TRBV5-4	-	TRBJ1-1	CASSRAGQGGNTEAFF	TGTGCCAGCAGCCGCGCGGGACAGGGGGGGAACACTGAAGCTTTCTTT
TRBD1	TRBV2	-	TRBJ1-6	CASRRQGNSPLHF	TGTGCCAGCAGGAGACAGGGGAACTCACCCCTCCACTTT
TRBD1	TRBV13	-	TRBJ1-1	CASSLGRMDRLSNTEAFF	TGTGCCAGCAGCTTAGGCAGGATGGACAGGCTCTCGAACACTGAAGCTTTCTTT
-	TRBV29-1	-	TRBJ1-1	CSAKTGNTEAFF	TGCAGCGCTAAGACAGGGAACACTGAAGCTTTCTTT
TRBD2	TRBV7-3	-	TRBJ2-1	CASSLLPGLAGENEQFF	TGTGCCAGCAGCCTCCTCCCGGGACTAGCGGGGGAGAATGAGCAGTTCTTC
TRBD2	TRBV19	-	TRBJ2-2	CASSPGLARTTGELFF	TGTGCCAGTAGTCCGGGACTAGCGAGAACCACCGGGGAGCTGTTTTTT
TRBD1	TRBV7-3	-	TRBJ1-1	CASSRTGSSEAFF	TGTGCCAGCAGTCGGACAGGGTCATCTGAAGCTTTCTTT
-	TRBV29-1	few	TRBJ2-3	CSVDYAADTQYF	TGCAGCGTTGACTATGCCGCAGATACGCAGTATTTT
-	TRBV6-5	-	TRBJ2-7	CATASVYEQYF	TGTGCCACCGCGTCGGTATACGAGCAGTACTTC
TRBD2	TRBV2	-	TRBJ2-5	CASSEEGSGGAWATQYF	TGTGCCAGCAGTGAAGAGGGTAGCGGGGGGGCCTGGGCGACCCAGTACTTC
-	TRBV11-1	-	TRBJ1-2	CASRPTTTALYGYTF	TGTGCCAGCAGACCCACGACGACAGCCCTCTATGGCTACACCTTC
-	TRBV28	-	TRBJ1-1	CASSRPNTEAFF	TGTGCCAGCAGTCGTCCGAACACTGAAGCTTTCTTT
-	TRBV11-2	-	TRBJ2-1	CASSPLGAGATYNEQFF	TGTGCCAGCAGCCCCCTCGGGGCAGGGGCGACCTACAATGAGCAGTTCTTC
-	TRBV19	-	TRBJ2-3	CASRPGETTDTQYF	TGTGCCAGTAGACCCGGAGAAACGACAGATACGCAGTATTTT
-	TRBV18	-	TRBJ2-3	CASSPVLRDTDTQYF	TGTGCCAGCTCCCCGGTCCTGAGAGACACAGATACGCAGTATTTT
TRBD1	TRBV6-5	once	TRBJ2-7	CASSYSTGGGGQYF	TGTGCCAGCAGTTACTCGACAGGGGGAGGGGGGCAGTACTTC